This T cell receptor beta chain stems from a study of blood T cell repertoires in COVID-19. The data were produced by immunoSEQ multiplex PCR, yet TCRdb's version contains in-frame clones alone and is incomplete. Here the sample spans 50,000 to 75,000 clones, approximately 84% being singletons. The source of this sequence is an older man in a cohort sampled during active COVID-19. The specimen was peripheral blood.

CDR3 amino acids: CAISDSRNQETQYF. DNA of the CDR3: TGTGCCATCAGTGACTCGCGGAACCAAGAGACCCAGTACTTC. The chain uses TRBV10-3 and TRBJ2-5; the D is unclear. Germline loops: CDR1 ENHRY, CDR2 SYGVKD. Trimming removed 3 bases from V and 0 bases from J, with 8 bases in between. This CDR3 spans 14 amino acids.